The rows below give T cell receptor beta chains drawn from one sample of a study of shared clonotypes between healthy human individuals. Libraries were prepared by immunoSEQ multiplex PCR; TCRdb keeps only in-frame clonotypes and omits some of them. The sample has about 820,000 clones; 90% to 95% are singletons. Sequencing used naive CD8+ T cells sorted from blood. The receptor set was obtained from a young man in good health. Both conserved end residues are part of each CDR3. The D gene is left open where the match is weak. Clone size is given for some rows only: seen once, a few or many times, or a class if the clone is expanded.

DNA: TGTGCCAGCGGCGCCCTTGAGACCCAGTACTTC
CDR3: CASGALETQYF
size: NA
D: NA
V: TRBV7-9
J: TRBJ2-5

DNA: TGTGCCAGCACCTTAACCCGCACAGATACGCAGTATTTT
CDR3: CASTLTRTDTQYF
size: once
D: NA
V: TRBV28
J: TRBJ2-3

DNA: TGCAGCGTGGCGACAGACTACGAGCAGTACTTC
CDR3: CSVATDYEQYF
size: NA
D: NA
V: TRBV29-1
J: TRBJ2-7

DNA: TGTGCCAGCAGCCGTGACAGGGCGATAGATACGCAGTATTTT
CDR3: CASSRDRAIDTQYF
size: NA
D: TRBD1
V: TRBV9
J: TRBJ2-3

DNA: TGTGCCATCAGTGAATTCGGGGGTGGCGGTGAGCAGTTCTTC
CDR3: CAISEFGGGGEQFF
size: NA
D: NA
V: TRBV10-3
J: TRBJ2-1

DNA: TGTGCCAGTAGGGAGGGAGCGGGGCCTGGGGCCAACGTCCTGACTTTC
CDR3: CASREGAGPGANVLTF
size: NA
D: TRBD2
V: TRBV19
J: TRBJ2-6

DNA: TGTGCCAGCAGCCTACTAGCGGGAAGCACAGATACGCAGTATTTT
CDR3: CASSLLAGSTDTQYF
size: NA
D: TRBD2
V: TRBV6-5
J: TRBJ2-3

DNA: TGTGCCAGCAGTTTTCCCGGGACAGAAGCCAAAAACATTCAGTACTTC
CDR3: CASSFPGTEAKNIQYF
size: NA
D: TRBD1
V: TRBV28
J: TRBJ2-4

DNA: TGTGCCAGCAGCTTCACAGGGGGACCGGGCACCGGGGAGCTGTTTTTT
CDR3: CASSFTGGPGTGELFF
size: NA
D: TRBD1
V: TRBV7-6
J: TRBJ2-2

DNA: TGTGCCAGCAGTGTGGTAAATTACGCAGGGGCCTCTGGAAACACCATATATTTT
CDR3: CASSVVNYAGASGNTIYF
size: NA
D: NA
V: TRBV6-1
J: TRBJ1-3

DNA: TGTGCCAGCAGTTACGAGGCGGGAGTGAACACCGGGGAGCTGTTTTTT
CDR3: CASSYEAGVNTGELFF
size: NA
D: TRBD2
V: TRBV6-5
J: TRBJ2-2

DNA: TGCGCCAGCAGCTTGGCGGGAGTAGGATACAATGAGCAGTTCTTC
CDR3: CASSLAGVGYNEQFF
size: NA
D: NA
V: TRBV5-1
J: TRBJ2-1

DNA: TGTGCCAGCAGCGCAGGACTAGCGGGGAAAGAGACCCAGTACTTC
CDR3: CASSAGLAGKETQYF
size: NA
D: TRBD2
V: TRBV9
J: TRBJ2-5

DNA: TGTGCCAGCAGCTTTAGCGGGATCAAAGTCTACGAGCAGTACTTC
CDR3: CASSFSGIKVYEQYF
size: NA
D: TRBD2
V: TRBV28
J: TRBJ2-7

DNA: TGTGCCAGCAAAAAGACAGGGGCCGGGGAGCTGTTTTTT
CDR3: CASKKTGAGELFF
size: NA
D: TRBD1
V: TRBV28
J: TRBJ2-2

DNA: TGTGCCAGCAGCGCCCGACAGGAGGTGTTTGAGACCCAGTACTTC
CDR3: CASSARQEVFETQYF
size: NA
D: NA
V: TRBV7-9
J: TRBJ2-5

DNA: TGTGCCAGCAGCTCGCGCTTTGGAGGGGGCGATGAGCAGTTCTTC
CDR3: CASSSRFGGGDEQFF
size: NA
D: NA
V: TRBV7-9
J: TRBJ2-1

DNA: TGTGCCACCACCCCATACAGCTACAATGAGCAGTTCTTC
CDR3: CATTPYSYNEQFF
size: NA
D: NA
V: TRBV5-8
J: TRBJ2-1

DNA: TGTGCCAGCAGCCCAACGGACGGACAGGGTAACACCGGGGAGCTGTTTTTT
CDR3: CASSPTDGQGNTGELFF
size: NA
D: TRBD1
V: TRBV7-9
J: TRBJ2-2

DNA: TGTGCCAGCAGCTCCTCGCGGGGCCAAGACGAGCAGTACTTC
CDR3: CASSSSRGQDEQYF
size: NA
D: NA
V: TRBV7-8
J: TRBJ2-7

DNA: TGTGCCAGTACCTTAGGTGGCGTGGGCACTGAAGCTTTCTTT
CDR3: CASTLGGVGTEAFF
size: once
D: NA
V: TRBV19
J: TRBJ1-1

DNA: TGTGCCAGCAGCAAGGGTGGGGGTTCTAACGAGCAGTACTTC
CDR3: CASSKGGGSNEQYF
size: NA
D: NA
V: TRBV7-9
J: TRBJ2-7

DNA: TGTGCCAGCAGCCCCCATGACACTGAAGCTTTCTTT
CDR3: CASSPHDTEAFF
size: NA
D: NA
V: TRBV9
J: TRBJ1-1

DNA: TGCGCCAGCAGCCAAGGCCCGACCAATCAGCCCCAGCATTTT
CDR3: CASSQGPTNQPQHF
size: once
D: NA
V: TRBV4-3
J: TRBJ1-5

DNA: TGTGCCAGCAGCGAAGAGGGTGGGGCCCAGTACTTC
CDR3: CASSEEGGAQYF
size: NA
D: NA
V: TRBV11-2
J: TRBJ2-5

DNA: TGTGCCAGCAGACCCTCCGTAGAATCTGGAAACACCATATATTTT
CDR3: CASRPSVESGNTIYF
size: NA
D: NA
V: TRBV2
J: TRBJ1-3

DNA: TGCGCCAGCAGCTTGGTTCCGGTGGTTGAAGGCAATCAGCCCCAGCATTTT
CDR3: CASSLVPVVEGNQPQHF
size: NA
D: NA
V: TRBV5-1
J: TRBJ1-5

DNA: TGTGCCAGCAGCTTAGGAGGAGGCCAGTCGTCTAGTGAGCAGTTCTTC
CDR3: CASSLGGGQSSSEQFF
size: NA
D: NA
V: TRBV7-9
J: TRBJ2-1

DNA: TGTGCCAGTAGTATTTCCATGAACACTGAAGCTTTCTTT
CDR3: CASSISMNTEAFF
size: NA
D: NA
V: TRBV19
J: TRBJ1-1

DNA: TGTGCCAGCAGCCCGGGACTAGCTAGCACAGATACGCAGTATTTT
CDR3: CASSPGLASTDTQYF
size: NA
D: TRBD2
V: TRBV5-4
J: TRBJ2-3

DNA: TGTGCCAGCAGCCCTGTGGCGGGACTAGCGGAGAAACAACCCTACGAGCAGTACTTC
CDR3: CASSPVAGLAEKQPYEQYF
size: NA
D: TRBD2
V: TRBV7-9
J: TRBJ2-7

DNA: TGTGCCAGCAGCTATTCCGGACATTTCTACGAGCAGTACTTC
CDR3: CASSYSGHFYEQYF
size: NA
D: NA
V: TRBV6-5
J: TRBJ2-7

DNA: TGCGCCAGCTCTGTCGACGACAATGAGCAGTTCTTC
CDR3: CASSVDDNEQFF
size: NA
D: NA
V: TRBV10-2
J: TRBJ2-1

DNA: TGTGCCAGCAGTGAAAGAACGGGGGGGAATCAGCCCCAGCATTTT
CDR3: CASSERTGGNQPQHF
size: NA
D: NA
V: TRBV6-1
J: TRBJ1-5

DNA: TGTGCCAGCAGCTTGATCCCCTACGAGCAGTACTTC
CDR3: CASSLIPYEQYF
size: NA
D: NA
V: TRBV11-3
J: TRBJ2-7

DNA: TGTGCCAGCTCCGGGGGGGCAAAGGACGGGGAGCTGTTTTTT
CDR3: CASSGGAKDGELFF
size: NA
D: TRBD2
V: TRBV5-8
J: TRBJ2-2

DNA: TGTGCCAGCAGTGAGTTAGCGGGAGGCGCCGGCGAGCAGTACTTC
CDR3: CASSELAGGAGEQYF
size: NA
D: TRBD2
V: TRBV27
J: TRBJ2-7

DNA: TGTGCCAGCAGCTGGTATGCCGGGGAGCTGTTTTTT
CDR3: CASSWYAGELFF
size: NA
D: NA
V: TRBV7-9
J: TRBJ2-2

DNA: TGTGCCACCACTAGCAGGGAAAACATTCAGTACTTC
CDR3: CATTSRENIQYF
size: NA
D: NA
V: TRBV2
J: TRBJ2-4

DNA: TGTGCCAGCGAGCAGGGCCGAGAGGAAGAGACCCAGTACTTC
CDR3: CASEQGREEETQYF
size: once
D: NA
V: TRBV28
J: TRBJ2-5

DNA: TGTGCCAGCAGCTCCCCTCGGGACGTGGGGAACTACGAGCAGTACTTC
CDR3: CASSSPRDVGNYEQYF
size: NA
D: NA
V: TRBV7-2
J: TRBJ2-7

DNA: TGTGCCAGCAGGGCAGGGGAGCCACTATACAATGAGCAGTTCTTC
CDR3: CASRAGEPLYNEQFF
size: once
D: NA
V: TRBV7-9
J: TRBJ2-1

DNA: TGTGCCAGCAGTCTGGGTGGTAGAGGCTACACTTTC
CDR3: CASSLGGRGYTF
size: NA
D: NA
V: TRBV27
J: TRBJ1-2

DNA: TGTGCCAGCAGCTTAGCATGGGGGGCGAACACTGAAGCTTTCTTT
CDR3: CASSLAWGANTEAFF
size: NA
D: NA
V: TRBV7-9
J: TRBJ1-1

DNA: TGTGCCAGCAGCTTGGTTGGGGGGGCCGGCAATCAGCCCCAGCATTTT
CDR3: CASSLVGGAGNQPQHF
size: many
D: NA
V: TRBV5-6
J: TRBJ1-5

DNA: TGTGCCAGCAGCGCCGGGACAAACTACGAGCAGTACTTC
CDR3: CASSAGTNYEQYF
size: NA
D: NA
V: TRBV27
J: TRBJ2-7

DNA: TGTGCCACTCCGAAGGAGGGACCCTATGGCTACACCTTC
CDR3: CATPKEGPYGYTF
size: NA
D: NA
V: TRBV28
J: TRBJ1-2